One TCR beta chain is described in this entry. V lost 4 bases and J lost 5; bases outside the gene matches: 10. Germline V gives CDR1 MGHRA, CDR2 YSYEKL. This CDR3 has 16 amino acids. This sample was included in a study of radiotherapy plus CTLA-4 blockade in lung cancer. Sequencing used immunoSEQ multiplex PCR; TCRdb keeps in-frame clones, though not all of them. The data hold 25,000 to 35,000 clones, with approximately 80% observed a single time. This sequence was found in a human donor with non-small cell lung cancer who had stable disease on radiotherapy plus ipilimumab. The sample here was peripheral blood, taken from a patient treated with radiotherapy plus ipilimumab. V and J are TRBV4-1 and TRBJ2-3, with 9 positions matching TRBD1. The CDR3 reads CASSRNRDRVGDTQYF. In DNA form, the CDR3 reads TGCGCCAGCAGCCGGAACCGGGACAGGGTCGGAGATACGCAGTATTTT.